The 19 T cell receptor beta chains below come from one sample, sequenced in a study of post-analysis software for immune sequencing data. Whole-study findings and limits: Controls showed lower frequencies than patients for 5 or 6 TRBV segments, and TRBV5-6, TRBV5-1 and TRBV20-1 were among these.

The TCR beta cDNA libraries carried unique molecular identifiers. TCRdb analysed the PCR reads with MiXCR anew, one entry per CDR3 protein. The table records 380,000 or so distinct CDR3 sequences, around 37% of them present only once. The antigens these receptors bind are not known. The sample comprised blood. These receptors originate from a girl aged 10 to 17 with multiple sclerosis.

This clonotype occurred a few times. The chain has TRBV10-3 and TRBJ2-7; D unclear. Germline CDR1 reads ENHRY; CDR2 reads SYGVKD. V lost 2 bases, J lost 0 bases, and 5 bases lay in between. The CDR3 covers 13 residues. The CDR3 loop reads CAISEMVSYEQYF. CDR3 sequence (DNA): TGTGCCATCAGTGAGATGGTCTCCTACGAGCAGTACTTC.

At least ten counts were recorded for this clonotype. This CDR3 reads CSVVRGLRQETQYF. CDR3 DNA sequence: TGCAGCGTTGTGAGGGGCTTGAGGCAAGAGACCCAGTACTTC. The genes are TRBV29-1 and TRBJ2-5; D might be TRBD1 or TRBD2, each matching 5 bases. This CDR3 is 14 amino acids long. The germline CDR1 and CDR2 sequences are SQVTM and ANQGSEA. Trimming removed 4 bases at V and 2 bases at J, with 14 bases between.

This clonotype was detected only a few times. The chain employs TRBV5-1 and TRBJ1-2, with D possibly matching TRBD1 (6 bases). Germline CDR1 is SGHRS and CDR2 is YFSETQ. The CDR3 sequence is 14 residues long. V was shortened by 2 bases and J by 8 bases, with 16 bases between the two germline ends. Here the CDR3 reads CASSFDNRAGGYTF. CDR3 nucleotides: TGCGCCAGCAGCTTTGATAACAGGGCAGGCGGCTACACCTTC.

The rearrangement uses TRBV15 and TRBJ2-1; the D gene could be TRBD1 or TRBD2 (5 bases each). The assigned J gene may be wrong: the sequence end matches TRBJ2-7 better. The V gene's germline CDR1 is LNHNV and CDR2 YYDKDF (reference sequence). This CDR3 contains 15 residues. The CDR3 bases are TGTGCCACCAGCAGAGATGGGGGTTCAGGCGTTGAGCAGTACTTC. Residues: CATSRDGGSGVEQYF.

CDR3 residues: CASSPRSPRTGVCETQYF. CDR3 sequence (DNA): TGTGCCAGCAGCCCCCGGTCCCCCCGGACAGGAGTGTGTGAGACCCAGTACTTC. V and J are TRBV6-1 and TRBJ2-7, with TRBD1 identical over 7 bases. The last part of the DNA fits TRBJ2-5 better; the J call may be wrong. This CDR3 is built from 18 residues. CDR1 MNHNS and CDR2 SASEGT come from the germline V gene.

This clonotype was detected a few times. This chain's CDR3 is CSVEGGLAGGKHEADTQYF. In DNA form, the CDR3 reads TGCAGCGTTGAGGGGGGACTAGCGGGGGGGAAGCACGAAGCAGATACGCAGTATTTT. The chain employs TRBV29-1 and TRBJ2-3; 16 bases agree with TRBD2. This CDR3 contains 19 residues. Germline V gene lookup returns CDR1 SQVTM and CDR2 ANQGSEA. With 3 bases clipped from V and 4 bases from J, the junction kept 13 bases outside the gene matches.

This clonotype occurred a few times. This chain's CDR3 is CASSPGTGLYYGYTF. Here the CDR3 DNA reads TGTGCCAGCAGCCCCGGGACAGGGCTGTACTATGGCTACACCTTC. The chain is built from TRBV7-2 and TRBJ1-2; 9 bases line up with TRBD1. V shed 5 bases, J shed 3 bases, and the junction held 7 bases outside the gene matches. The CDR3 totals 15 residues. Germline values: CDR1 SGHTA, CDR2 FQGNSA.

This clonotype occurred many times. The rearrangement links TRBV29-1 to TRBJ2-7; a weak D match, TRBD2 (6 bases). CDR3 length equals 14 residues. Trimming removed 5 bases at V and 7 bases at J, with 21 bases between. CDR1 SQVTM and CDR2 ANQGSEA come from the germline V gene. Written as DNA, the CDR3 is TGCAGCGTTTGGAGGGCCCGGTCCTATAGGGAGCAGTACTTC. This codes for CSVWRARSYREQYF.

CDR3 DNA: TGCAGTGGGGTAGCTGGAGAGACCCAGTACTTC. Protein product: CSGVAGETQYF. This chain links TRBV20-1 with TRBJ2-5; no clear D. Germline CDR1 and CDR2: DFQATT and SNEGSKA (reference sequence). This CDR3 region has 11 residues. Trimming cost V 7 bases and J 4 bases, with 10 bases left between them.

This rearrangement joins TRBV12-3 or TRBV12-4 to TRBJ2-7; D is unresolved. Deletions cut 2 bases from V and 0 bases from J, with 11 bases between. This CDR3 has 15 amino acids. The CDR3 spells CASSLHSGYSYEQYF. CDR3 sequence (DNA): TGTGCCAGCAGTTTACATTCAGGATACTCCTACGAGCAGTACTTC.

CDR3 nucleotides: TGCAGTGCTAGAGGCCCTAGGGCAACCTACGAGCAGTACTTC. Translating it yields CSARGPRATYEQYF. This chain uses TRBV20-1 with TRBJ2-7; no clear D. The length of the CDR3 is 14 residues. V was shortened by 1 base and J by 2 bases, with 12 bases between the two germline ends. Germline loops: CDR1 DFQATT, CDR2 SNEGSKA (reference sequence).

CDR3 nucleotides: TGCAGCGTTACGGACAGGGGTGAGCCCAAAAACATTCAGTACTTC. Translated: CSVTDRGEPKNIQYF. The gene calls are TRBV29-1 and TRBJ2-4, with 9 nucleotides matching TRBD1. Germline-derived CDR1 and CDR2 are SQVTM and ANQGSEA. The ends lost 5 bases at V and 2 bases at J; junction bases unmatched: 7. The CDR3 is 15 amino acids.

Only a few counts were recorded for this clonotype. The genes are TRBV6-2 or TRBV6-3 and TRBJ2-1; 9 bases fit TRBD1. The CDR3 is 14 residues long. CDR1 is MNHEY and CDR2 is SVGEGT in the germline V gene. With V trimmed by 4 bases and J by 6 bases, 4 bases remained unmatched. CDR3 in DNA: TGTGCCAGCAGTTCGGGGGACAGGGTCAATGAGCAGTTCTTC. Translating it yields CASSSGDRVNEQFF.

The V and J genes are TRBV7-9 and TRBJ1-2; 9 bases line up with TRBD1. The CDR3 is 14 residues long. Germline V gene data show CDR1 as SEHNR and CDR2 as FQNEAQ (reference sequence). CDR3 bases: TGTGGTTTGGGACAGGGATCAGATAACTATGGCTACACCTTC. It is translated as CGLGQGSDNYGYTF.

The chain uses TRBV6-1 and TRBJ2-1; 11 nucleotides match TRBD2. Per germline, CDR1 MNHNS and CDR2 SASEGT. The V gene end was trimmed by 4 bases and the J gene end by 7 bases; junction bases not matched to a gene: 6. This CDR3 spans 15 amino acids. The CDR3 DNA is TGTGCCAGCAGTGTTTTTAGCGGGGGGGCAAATGAGCAGTTCTTC. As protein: CASSVFSGGANEQFF.

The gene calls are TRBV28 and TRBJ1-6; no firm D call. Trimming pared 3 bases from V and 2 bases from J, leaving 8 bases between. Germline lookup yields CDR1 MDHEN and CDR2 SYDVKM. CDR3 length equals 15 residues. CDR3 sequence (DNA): TGTGCCAGCAGTTTTGACGGCACCTATAATTCACCCCTCCACTTT. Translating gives CASSFDGTYNSPLHF.

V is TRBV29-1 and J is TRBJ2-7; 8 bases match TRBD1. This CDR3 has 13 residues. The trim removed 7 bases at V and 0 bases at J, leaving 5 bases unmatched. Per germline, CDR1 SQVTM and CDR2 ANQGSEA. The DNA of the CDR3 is TGCAGCGCCATTACAGGGGGCTCCTACGAGCAGTACTTC. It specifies CSAITGGSYEQYF.

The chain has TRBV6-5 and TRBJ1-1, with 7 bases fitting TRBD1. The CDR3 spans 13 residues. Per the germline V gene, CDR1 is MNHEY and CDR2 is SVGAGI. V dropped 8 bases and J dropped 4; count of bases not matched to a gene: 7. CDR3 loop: CASAGTESTEAFF. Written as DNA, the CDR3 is TGTGCCAGCGCCGGGACAGAGAGCACTGAAGCTTTCTTT.

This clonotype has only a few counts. The CDR3 DNA sequence: TGTGCCAGCAGTGCGGGCAGAACTTACAATGAGCAGTTCTTC. It yields the protein CASSAGRTYNEQFF. The chain is built from TRBV2 and TRBJ2-1; D uncertain. Germline assignment: CDR1 SNHLY and CDR2 FYNNEI. Trimming stripped 4 bases from V and 4 bases from J, with 11 bases between. There are 14 residues in the CDR3. The full variable domain, completed using reference TRBV2 and TRBJ2-1, is EPEVTQTPSHQVTQMGQEVILRCVPISNHLYFYWYRQILGQKVEFLVSFYNNEISEKSEIFDDQFSVERPDGSNFTLKIRSTKLEDSAMYFCASSAGRTYNEQFFGPGTRLTVL.